The TCR beta chain described here comes from a study of T cells in Graves' hyperthyroidism and ophthalmopathy (dated by TCRdb to between 2018 and 2020). Background for the entire study: Peripheral blood was collected at initial diagnosis, before any treatment. To identify TCR V-J signatures that set the groups apart, the researchers used a discovery cohort of about a hundred patients, made up of 40 to 45 with Graves' ophthalmopathy and approximately 57 with stable Graves' hyperthyroidism. An independent validation cohort of around 20 hyperthyroidism patients and approximately 17 patients who later progressed to ophthalmopathy tested prospective prediction of ophthalmopathy. The 100 discovery patients were divided at random into training and test sets in a 7:3 ratio. The study also compared thyroid tissue and blood T-cell repertoires from roughly six Graves' hyperthyroidism patients. After sampling, hyperthyroidism patients received methimazole starting at 30 mg daily, and ophthalmopathy patients received high-dose intravenous methylprednisolone. The paper describes TCR Vbeta CDR3 sequencing of more than 120 peripheral blood samples, made up of 43 ophthalmopathy patients, around 78 hyperthyroidism patients and around 17 progressor patients.

Turning to this clonotype: The clone's antigen remains unknown. No much larger clonotype is one base removed from it; base qualities were not supplied.

The TCR beta CDR3 regions were amplified from the RNA transcripts. The first round of RT-PCR for the TCR CDR3 was performed with the HTBI primer set and the Qiagen OneStep RT-PCR kit. Libraries were constructed in a second round of multiplex PCR, after which size selection and purification were carried out. Libraries were sequenced paired-end with 100 bp reads on an Illumina HiSeq2000. The paper's processing steps were these. SOAPnuke was used to process the raw data, with reads discarded if the reads contained adapters or uncalled bases, had a mean Phred below 15, or lacked an exact constant-primer or identifier match. High-quality paired reads were merged with COPE v1.2.5, and unique nucleotide sequences were defined as clonotypes. Clonotypes were aligned to IMGT TRBV, TRBD and TRBJ reference segments using MiTCR v1.1. Analysis was restricted to V-J combinations with a frequency above 0.0001, which covered over 98% of repertoires. A TCS score was defined as the ratio of F50 (clonal expansion) to E x V (chaos), with BLOSUM62-based TCRdist applied between CDR3 peptides within each V-J. Welch's t-statistics and random forest reduced roughly 530 V-J features to 10 to 15, which were used in a naive Bayes classifier (R e1071). Through fastp at Q25 and MiXCR, TCRdb rebuilt clones from the public reads, retaining in-frame beta chains. When rows share a CDR3 protein, they turn into one entry using the most common DNA and genes. None of the V and J calls come from the authors' own analysis; TCRdb made them. The sample has some 600,000 distinct CDR3 sequences on record, about 15% of them singletons. The ten largest clonotypes hold 5.8% of the sample.

Broader findings and caveats from the paper: In validation, the model predicted progression to ophthalmopathy with 60% to 71% sensitivity and 72.22% specificity, a median of approximately 6.7 months before onset. In cross-validation, a model built on a 13 V-J signature told ophthalmopathy apart from stable hyperthyroidism with 87.88% sensitivity and roughly 82% specificity, and in testing the same model reached 80%/75%. Blood samples also contained most of the expanded thyroid clonotypes (frequency above 0.001), which suggests that blood repertoires may reflect thyroid immune responses. Sample size was not statistically predetermined, and investigators were not blinded to group allocation.

Hyperthyroidism patients were newly diagnosed, with disease duration under 2 months, and aged 18 to 65 years. Any patient with an uncontrolled infection, another autoimmune disease, pregnancy or lactation was excluded. Diagnoses relied on clinical symptoms, serum thyroxine and TRAb, thyroid ultrasound and orbital computed tomography. For progressor patients, blood was drawn at the first diagnosis of hyperthyroidism, before any ophthalmopathy symptoms had appeared. PBMCs were separated from approximately 9.9 ml of fresh peripheral blood using Ficoll-Paque density gradient centrifugation. Patients classed as progressors first received a Graves' hyperthyroidism diagnosis and then went on to develop ophthalmopathy during follow-up. Trizol reagent was used to extract total RNA, and RNA quality was then checked on an Agilent 2100 Bioanalyzer. V is cut by 0 bases and J by 0 bases, and the space between the germline ends is 10 bases. According to the germline V gene, CDR1 reads SGHDT and CDR2 reads YYEEEE. The CDR3, cysteine through phenylalanine, is 17 amino acids long. The DNA shown is the 51-base CDR3, in frame from base 1.

Sequencing was carried out using blood. The receptor's source is a woman in her twenties or thirties with Graves' hyperthyroidism that later progressed to Graves' ophthalmopathy. The sequence is built from TRBV5-6 and TRBJ2-6; perhaps TRBD2 is the D gene, with 5 bases matching. This receptor carries the CDR3 CASSLGAGNSGANVLTF. The sequence in DNA is TGTGCCAGCAGCTTGGGTGCCGGGAACTCTGGGGCCAACGTCCTGACTTTC.